The T cell receptor beta chain described here comes from a study of T cell changes during pregnancy in multiple sclerosis. Only in-frame clones appear in the TCRdb table, and some are missing; sequencing was by immunoSEQ multiplex PCR. The table has tens of thousands of clones, approximately 89% seen once; the top ten hold 0.75% to 0.9%. V shed 6 bases, J shed 1 base, and the junction held 12 bases outside the gene matches. Germline lookup yields CDR1 SGHVS and CDR2 FQNEAQ. The CDR3 extends over 18 amino acids. The sample here was CD4+ T cells from peripheral blood mononuclear cells, taken after pregnancy. This receptor was obtained from a female donor in good health, enrolled as a control in a pregnancy study. The V call is TRBV7-8, the J call TRBJ2-2, with TRBD1 matching 9 bases. CDR3 loop: CASRLPLYRGRNTGELFF. DNA of the CDR3: TGTGCCAGCAGACTTCCCCTTTACAGGGGGCGGAACACCGGGGAGCTGTTTTTT.